In this sample, the clone carrying this TCR beta chain turned up once. Its specificity is not known. These data originate in a study of immune evolution from preneoplasia to lung adenocarcinoma. Across the study: HLA loss of heterozygosity: 5.5% to 8.5% AIS, under 19% MIA, around 35% ADC, none AAH. Study-wide findings and caveats: Normal lung had the highest top T cell clone frequencies. Compared with EGFR-mutant or double wild-type lesions, KRAS-mutant nodules were more clonal.

Histologic diagnosis was independently verified by two lung pathologists. Data came from immunoSEQ multiplex PCR; TCRdb stores just in-frame clones and leaves some out. The table has over 6,500 clones, roughly 84% seen once. The germline gives CDR1 SGHNT, CDR2 YENEEA. This CDR3 is built from 17 residues. V lost 3 bases and J lost 1; bases outside the gene matches: 7. Material: FFPE minimally invasive lung adenocarcinoma tissue. The rearrangement joins TRBV11-3 to TRBJ2-4; 9 nucleotides align to TRBD1. This TCR was sampled from an older person with lung adenocarcinoma. In DNA form, the CDR3 reads TGTGCCAGCAGCTTCGGGGGGACAGGGATGGCCAAAAACATTCAGTACTTC. The encoded protein is CASSFGGTGMAKNIQYF. The full variable domain, completed using reference TRBV11-3 and TRBJ2-4, is EAGVVQSPRYKIIEKKQPVAFWCNPISGHNTLYWYLQNLGQGPELLIRYENEEAVDDSQLPKDRFSAERLKGVDSTLKIQPAELGDSAVYLCASSFGGTGMAKNIQYFGAGTRLSVL.